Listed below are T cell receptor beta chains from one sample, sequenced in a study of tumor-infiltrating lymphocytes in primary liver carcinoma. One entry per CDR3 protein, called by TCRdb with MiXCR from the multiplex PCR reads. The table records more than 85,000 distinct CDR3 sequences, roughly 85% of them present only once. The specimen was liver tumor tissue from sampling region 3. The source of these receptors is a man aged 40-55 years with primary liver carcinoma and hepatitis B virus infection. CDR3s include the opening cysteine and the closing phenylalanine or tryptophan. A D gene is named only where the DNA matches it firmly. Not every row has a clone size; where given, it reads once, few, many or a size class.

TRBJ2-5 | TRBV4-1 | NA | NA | TGCGCCAGCAGCCGAGATTTGGGAGCTCACCAAGAGATCCAGTACTTC | CASSRDLGAHQEIQYF
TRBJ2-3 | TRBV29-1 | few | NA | TGCAGCGTTGAGGGCGGGGCCGGTATCACAGTTACACAGTATTTT | CSVEGGAGITVTQYF
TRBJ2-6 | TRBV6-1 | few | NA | TGTGCTAGCAGTGAAGGGGACTCTGGCACCAACGTCCTGACTTTC | CASSEGDSGTNVLTF
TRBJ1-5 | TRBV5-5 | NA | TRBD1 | TGTGACAGCAGCTCGGGACAGACGATCAGCAATCAGCCCCAGCATTTT | CDSSSGQTISNQPQHF
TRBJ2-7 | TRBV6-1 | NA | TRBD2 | TGTGCCAGCAGTGAAGCCCCCCTAGGACTAGCGGAAGGGCCCCGTGACGAGCAGTACTTC | CASSEAPLGLAEGPRDEQYF
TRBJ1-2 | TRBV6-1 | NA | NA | TGTGCCAGCAGTGCTGTCATGAGTGTCTATGGCTACACCTTC | CASSAVMSVYGYTF
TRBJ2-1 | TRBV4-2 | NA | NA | TGTGCCATCAGCCAAGATGGGGGGAGGACCTACTATGAGCAGTTCTTC | CAISQDGGRTYYEQFF
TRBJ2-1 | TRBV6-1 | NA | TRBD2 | TGTGCCAGCAGAGTCAGACTAGCGGGAGCCAATGATCAGTTCTTC | CASRVRLAGANDQFF
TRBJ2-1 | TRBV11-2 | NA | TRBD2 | TGTGACAGCAATTCTCTAGCGGGAGGCGCCAACGAGCAGTTCTTC | CDSNSLAGGANEQFF
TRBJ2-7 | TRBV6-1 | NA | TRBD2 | TGTGGCAGCAGTGGCAAACATGCGGGAGGCTACGAGGAGTACTTC | CGSSGKHAGGYEEYF
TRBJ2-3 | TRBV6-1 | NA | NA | TGTGCCAACAGTGAAGCAGGAGGGCAGGGACCAGATACGCAGTATTTT | CANSEAGGQGPDTQYF
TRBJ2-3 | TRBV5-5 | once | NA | TGTGCCAGCAGCTTGCGGAGTAGTGGAACAGATACGCAGTATTTT | CASSLRSSGTDTQYF
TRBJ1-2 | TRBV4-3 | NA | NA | TGCGCCAGCAGCCAGAGTCCCCTGGGATCCTATGGCTACGCCTTC | CASSQSPLGSYGYAF
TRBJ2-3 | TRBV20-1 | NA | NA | TGCAGTGCGGCCAGTTGGACCGGGCTTTTCGATACGCAGTATTTT | CSAASWTGLFDTQYF
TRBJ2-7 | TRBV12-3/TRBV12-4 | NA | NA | TGTGCCAGCAGTCCGAGCCCGAACGTGCTGTACTTC | CASSPSPNVLYF
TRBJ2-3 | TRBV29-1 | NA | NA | TGCAGCATTAAGGGCGGAGCCGGCATCACAGATACGCAGTATTTT | CSIKGGAGITDTQYF
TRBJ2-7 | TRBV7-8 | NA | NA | TGTGCCAGCAGTCGGTCCTACGAGCAAAACTTC | CASSRSYEQNF